This T cell receptor (beta chain) is drawn from a study of identical twins. The CDR3 is 14 amino acids. Germline loops: CDR1 MNHNS, CDR2 SASEGT. V dropped 6 bases and J dropped 2 bases, with 13 bases sitting between them. About this clonotype itself: What it binds is unknown.

A single record per CDR3 protein comes from TCRdb applying MiXCR to the 5' RACE reads. The table records 400,000 to 550,000 distinct CDR3 sequences, about 24% of them present only once. Study-level findings and limits: Whereas memory repertoires showed no such difference, abundant cord blood beta clonotypes carried fewer insertions. Modeled out-of-frame TCR alpha sharing in monozygotic twins fell below observed levels.

The same data also went into a second study, on T cells expressing NK-cell markers.

The genes are TRBV6-1 and TRBJ2-5; D remains unclear. The sample was CD4+ T cells sorted from blood. The TCR was taken from a woman aged 18-29 years in good health. The CDR3 nucleotides are TGTGCCAGCAGCCTCGCGGCGGCGCAAGAGACCCAGTACTTC. This gives the protein CASSLAAAQETQYF.